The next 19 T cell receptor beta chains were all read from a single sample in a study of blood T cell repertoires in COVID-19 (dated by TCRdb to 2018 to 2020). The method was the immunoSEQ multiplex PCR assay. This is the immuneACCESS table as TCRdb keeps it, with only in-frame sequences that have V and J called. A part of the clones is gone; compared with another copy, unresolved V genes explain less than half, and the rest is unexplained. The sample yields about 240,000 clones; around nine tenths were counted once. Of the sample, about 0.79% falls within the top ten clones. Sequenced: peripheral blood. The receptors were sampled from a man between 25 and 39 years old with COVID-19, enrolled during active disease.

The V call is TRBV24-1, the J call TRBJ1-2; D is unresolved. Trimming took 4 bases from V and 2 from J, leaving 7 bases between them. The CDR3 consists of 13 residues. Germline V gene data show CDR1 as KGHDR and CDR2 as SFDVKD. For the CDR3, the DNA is TGTGCCACCAGTGACGGTTCGAACTATGGCTACACCTTC. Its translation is CATSDGSNYGYTF.

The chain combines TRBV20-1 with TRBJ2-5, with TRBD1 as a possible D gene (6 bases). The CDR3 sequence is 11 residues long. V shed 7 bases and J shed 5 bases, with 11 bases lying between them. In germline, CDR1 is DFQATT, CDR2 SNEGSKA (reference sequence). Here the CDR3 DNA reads TGCAGTGTTGCCCAGGGGGAGACCCAGTACTTC. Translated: CSVAQGETQYF.

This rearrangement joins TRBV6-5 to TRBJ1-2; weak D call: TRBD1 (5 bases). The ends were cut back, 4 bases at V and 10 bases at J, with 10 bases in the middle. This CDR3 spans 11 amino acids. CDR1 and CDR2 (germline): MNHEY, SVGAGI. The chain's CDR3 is CASSSTRDYTF. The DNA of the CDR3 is TGTGCCAGCAGTTCAACCAGGGACTACACCTTC.

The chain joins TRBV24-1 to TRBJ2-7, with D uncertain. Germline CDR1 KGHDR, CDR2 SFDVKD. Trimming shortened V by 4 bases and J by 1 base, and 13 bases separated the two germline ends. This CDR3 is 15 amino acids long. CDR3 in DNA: TGTGCCACCAGTGACCCAAAGTCGGGTTCCTACGAGCAGTACTTC. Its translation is CATSDPKSGSYEQYF.

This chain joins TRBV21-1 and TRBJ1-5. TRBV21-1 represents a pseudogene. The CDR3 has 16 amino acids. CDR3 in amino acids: CASSNSGTNSNQPQHF. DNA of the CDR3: TGTGCCAGCAGCAATTCGGGGACTAATAGCAATCAGCCCCAGCATTTT.

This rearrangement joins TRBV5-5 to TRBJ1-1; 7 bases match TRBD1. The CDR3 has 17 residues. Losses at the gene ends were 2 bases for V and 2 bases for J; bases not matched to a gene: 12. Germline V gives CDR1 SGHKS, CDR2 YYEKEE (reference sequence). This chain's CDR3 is CASSFRQAGGLNTEAFF. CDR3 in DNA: TGTGCCAGCAGCTTCCGACAGGCAGGGGGGTTAAACACTGAAGCTTTCTTT. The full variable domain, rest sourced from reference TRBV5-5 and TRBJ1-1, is DAGVTQSPTHLIKTRGQQVTLRCSPISGHKSVSWYQQVLGQGPQFIFQYYEKEERGRGNFPDRFSARQFPNYSSELNVNALLLGDSALYLCASSFRQAGGLNTEAFFGQGTRLTVV.

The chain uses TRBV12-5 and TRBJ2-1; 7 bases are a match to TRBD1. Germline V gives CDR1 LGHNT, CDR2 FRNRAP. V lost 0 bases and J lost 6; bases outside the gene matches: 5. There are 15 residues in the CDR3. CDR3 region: CASGLVVGTVNEQFF. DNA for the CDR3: TGTGCTAGTGGTTTGGTAGTTGGGACAGTCAATGAGCAGTTCTTC.

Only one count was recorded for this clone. DNA for the CDR3: TGCGCCAGCAGCTTCGGGACTAGCGGCACAGATACGCAGTATTTT. Amino acid sequence: CASSFGTSGTDTQYF. The chain recombines TRBV5-1 with TRBJ2-3; TRBD2 agrees at 10 bases. Germline CDR1 SGHRS, CDR2 YFSETQ. The ends lost 2 bases at V and 1 base at J; junction bases unmatched: 1. This CDR3 spans 15 amino acids.

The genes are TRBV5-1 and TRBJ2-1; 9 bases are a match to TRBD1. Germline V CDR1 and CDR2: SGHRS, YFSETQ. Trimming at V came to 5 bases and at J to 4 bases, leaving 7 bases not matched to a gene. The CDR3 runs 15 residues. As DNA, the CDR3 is TGCGCCAGCAGTTCTACCGGGACAGGGTACAATGAGCAGTTCTTC. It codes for CASSSTGTGYNEQFF.

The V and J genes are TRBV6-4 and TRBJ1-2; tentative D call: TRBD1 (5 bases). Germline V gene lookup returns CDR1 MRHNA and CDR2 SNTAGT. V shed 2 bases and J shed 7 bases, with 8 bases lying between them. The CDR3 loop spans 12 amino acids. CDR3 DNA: TGTGCCAGCAGTGACGGAGGGGCTGGCTACACCTTC. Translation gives CASSDGGAGYTF.

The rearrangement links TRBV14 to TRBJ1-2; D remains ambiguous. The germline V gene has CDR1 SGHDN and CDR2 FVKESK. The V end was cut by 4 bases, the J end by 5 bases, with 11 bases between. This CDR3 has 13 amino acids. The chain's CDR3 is CASSRVREYGYTF. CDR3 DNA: TGTGCCAGCAGCCGGGTTCGGGAGTATGGCTACACCTTC.

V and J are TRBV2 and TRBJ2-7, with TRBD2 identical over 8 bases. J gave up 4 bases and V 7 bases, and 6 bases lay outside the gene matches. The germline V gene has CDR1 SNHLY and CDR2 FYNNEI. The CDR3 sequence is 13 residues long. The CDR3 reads CASTGTRRYEQYF. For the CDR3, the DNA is TGTGCCAGCACCGGGACTAGGCGGTACGAGCAGTACTTC.

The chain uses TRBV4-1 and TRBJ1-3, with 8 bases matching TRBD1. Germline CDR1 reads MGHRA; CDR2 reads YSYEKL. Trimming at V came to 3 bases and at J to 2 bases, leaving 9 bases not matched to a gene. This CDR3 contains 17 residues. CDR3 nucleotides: TGCGCCAGCAGCCAGCCCCGACAGGGGAGAACTGGAAACACCATATATTTT. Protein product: CASSQPRQGRTGNTIYF.

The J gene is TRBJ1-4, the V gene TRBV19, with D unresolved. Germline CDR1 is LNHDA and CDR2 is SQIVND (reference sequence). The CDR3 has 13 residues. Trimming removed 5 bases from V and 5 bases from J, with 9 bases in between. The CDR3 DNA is TGTGCCAGTAGTCTGAGTCAAAATGAAAAACTGTTTTTT. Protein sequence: CASSLSQNEKLFF. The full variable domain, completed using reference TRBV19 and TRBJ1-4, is DGGITQSPKYLFRKEGQNVTLSCEQNLNHDAMYWYRQDPGQGLRLIYYSQIVNDFQKGDIAEGYSVSREKKESFPLTVTSAQKNPTAFYLCASSLSQNEKLFFGSGTQLSVL.

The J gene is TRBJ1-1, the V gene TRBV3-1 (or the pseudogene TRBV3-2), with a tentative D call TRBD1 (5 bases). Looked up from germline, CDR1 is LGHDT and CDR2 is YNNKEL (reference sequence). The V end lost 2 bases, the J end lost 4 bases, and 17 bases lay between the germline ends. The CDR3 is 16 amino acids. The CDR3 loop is CASSQSEQDPSTEAFF. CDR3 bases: TGTGCCAGCAGCCAAAGTGAACAGGACCCAAGCACTGAAGCTTTCTTT.

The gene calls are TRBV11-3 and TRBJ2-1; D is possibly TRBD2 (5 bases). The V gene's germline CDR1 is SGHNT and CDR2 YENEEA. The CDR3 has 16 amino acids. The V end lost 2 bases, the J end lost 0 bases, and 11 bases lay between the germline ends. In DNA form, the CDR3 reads TGTGCCAGCAGCTTACCCGGGGTCAGCTCCTACAATGAGCAGTTCTTC. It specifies CASSLPGVSSYNEQFF.

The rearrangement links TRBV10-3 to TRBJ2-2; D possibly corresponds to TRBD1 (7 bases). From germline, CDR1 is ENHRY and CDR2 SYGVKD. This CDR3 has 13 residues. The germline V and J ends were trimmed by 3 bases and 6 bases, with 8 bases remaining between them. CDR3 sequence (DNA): TGTGCCATCAGTGACAGGGGGGCCGGGGAGCTGTTTTTT. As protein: CAISDRGAGELFF.

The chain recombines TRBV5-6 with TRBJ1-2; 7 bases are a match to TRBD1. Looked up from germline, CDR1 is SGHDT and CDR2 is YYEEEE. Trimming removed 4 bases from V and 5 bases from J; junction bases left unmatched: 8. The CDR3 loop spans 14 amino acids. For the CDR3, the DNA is TGTGCCAGCAGCGCAGGACAGGCGAGGTATGGCTACACCTTC. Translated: CASSAGQARYGYTF.

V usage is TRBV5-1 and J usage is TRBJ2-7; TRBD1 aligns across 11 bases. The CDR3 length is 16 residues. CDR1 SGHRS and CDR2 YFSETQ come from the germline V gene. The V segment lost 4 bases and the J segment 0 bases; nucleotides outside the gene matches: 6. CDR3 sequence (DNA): TGCGCCAGCAGCAGGACAGGGGGCGGCCTCTCCTACGAGCAGTACTTC. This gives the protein CASSRTGGGLSYEQYF.